The 27 T cell receptor beta chains reported below all come from one sample, sequenced in a study of PD-1 blockade in mismatch repair-deficient tumors. Sequenced by immunoSEQ multiplex PCR; TCRdb stores in-frame clones only, minus some. This table holds around 49,000 clones, around three quarters found once. Specimen: PBMCs, collected before pembrolizumab treatment. The receptors derive from an adult with mismatch repair-deficient cancer.

This clone was seen only a few times. The chain uses TRBV29-1 and TRBJ2-3; 10 bases are a match to TRBD1. J lost 14 bases, V lost 3 bases, and 8 bases had no gene match. CDR1 SQVTM and CDR2 ANQGSEA come from the germline V gene. This CDR3 comprises 12 residues. The CDR3: CSVDHGQGGAYF. CDR3 coding DNA: TGCAGCGTTGACCATGGACAGGGGGGGGCGTATTTT.

The chain has TRBV7-3 and TRBJ2-1; TRBD2 might be the D (6 bases). Trimming removed 5 bases from V and 5 bases from J, with 10 bases in between. This CDR3 is built from 13 residues. The germline V gene encodes CDR1 SGHTA and CDR2 FQGTGA. Written as DNA, the CDR3 is TGTGCCAGCAGCCTACTAGCCCACAATGAGCAGTTCTTC. Protein: CASSLLAHNEQFF. The full variable domain, rest sourced from reference TRBV7-3 and TRBJ2-1, is GAGVSQTPSNKVTEKGKYVELRCDPISGHTALYWYRQSLGQGPEFLIYFQGTGAADDSGLPNDRFFAVRPEGSVSTLKIQRTERGDSAVYLCASSLLAHNEQFFGPGTRLTVL.

The rearrangement links TRBV5-1 to TRBJ2-1; 8 bases are shared with TRBD2. After removal of 4 bases from V and 2 bases from J, the junction contained 5 bases not matched to a gene. The CDR3 covers 15 residues. In germline, CDR1 is SGHRS, CDR2 YFSETQ. The CDR3 DNA follows: TGCGCCAGCAGCCAGGGACTAGGAACCTACAATGAGCAGTTCTTC. Its protein is CASSQGLGTYNEQFF. The full variable domain, in which reference TRBV5-1 and TRBJ2-1 provide the parts outside the CDR3, is KAGVTQTPRYLIKTRGQQVTLSCSPISGHRSVSWYQQTPGQGLQFLFEYFSETQRNKGNFPGRFSGRQFSNSRSEMNVSTLELGDSALYLCASSQGLGTYNEQFFGPGTRLTVL.

The chain joins TRBV25-1 to TRBJ1-2; D may be TRBD1 (6 bases). Looked up from germline, CDR1 is MGHDK and CDR2 is SYGVNS. The CDR3 is 14 residues long. V dropped 4 bases and J dropped 4 bases, with 13 bases sitting between them. CDR3 protein: CASSGASGVYGYTF. The CDR3 DNA sequence: TGTGCCAGCAGTGGGGCCTCAGGGGTCTATGGCTACACCTTC.

CDR3 residues: CASSLGRSYEQYF. The CDR3 DNA reads as TGTGCCAGCAGCTTGGGACGCTCCTACGAGCAGTACTTC. The chain carries TRBV11-2 and TRBJ2-7; D possibly uses TRBD1 or TRBD2 (5 bases each). V was trimmed by 3 bases and J by 0 bases, leaving 6 bases between them. Germline values: CDR1 SGHAT, CDR2 FQNNGV. CDR3 size: 13 residues. Drawing the rest from reference TRBV11-2 and TRBJ2-7, the complete variable domain is EAGVAQSPRYKIIEKRQSVAFWCNPISGHATLYWYQQILGQGPKLLIQFQNNGVVDDSQLPKDRFSAERLKGVDSTLKIQPAKLEDSAVYLCASSLGRSYEQYFGPGTRLTVT.

This sequence joins TRBV19 and TRBJ2-7; D remains unclear. Germline V gene data show CDR1 as LNHDA and CDR2 as SQIVND (reference sequence). Trimming took 1 base from V and 0 from J, leaving 16 bases between them. The CDR3 extends over 17 amino acids. This chain's CDR3 is CASSIVGSGGSSYEQYF. The CDR3 nucleotides are TGTGCCAGTAGTATAGTTGGGTCTGGCGGCAGCTCCTACGAGCAGTACTTC.

The chain uses TRBV5-1 and TRBJ2-1, with 9 bases lining up with TRBD2. From germline, CDR1 is SGHRS and CDR2 YFSETQ. Losses at the gene ends were 2 bases for V and 0 bases for J; bases not matched to a gene: 0. This CDR3 is 15 amino acids long. CDR3 sequence reads: CASSFSGSSYNEQFF. DNA of the CDR3: TGCGCCAGCAGCTTTAGCGGGAGCTCCTACAATGAGCAGTTCTTC.

Relative to its sample, this clone is medium-sized. The rearrangement uses TRBV2 and TRBJ2-7; TRBD1 aligns across 7 bases. J was trimmed by 0 bases and V by 8 bases; bases with no gene match: 7. Looked up from germline, CDR1 is SNHLY and CDR2 is FYNNEI. The CDR3 runs 14 residues. CDR3 bases: TGTGCCAGCGGAAGGGACAGTAGCTCCTACGAGCAGTACTTC. Its translation: CASGRDSSSYEQYF.

The V gene is TRBV25-1, the J gene TRBJ1-5, with TRBD1 as a possible D gene (5 bases). The CDR3 runs to 14 residues. V lost 3 bases and J 7 bases, leaving 13 bases between the germline ends. The germline CDR1 and CDR2 sequences are MGHDK and SYGVNS. DNA of the CDR3: TGTGCCAGCAGTGATTCCAGGGAGCGCCAGCCCCAGCATTTT. Protein product: CASSDSRERQPQHF.

This clone turned up a few times. The chain combines TRBV5-1 with TRBJ1-3; D ambiguous. The CDR3 is 16 residues long. The V and J ends lost 0 bases and 0 bases respectively, with 10 bases between them. CDR1 is SGHRS, CDR2 YFSETQ, per germline. DNA for the CDR3: TGCGCCAGCAGCTTGGACGGGATGGGCTCTGGAAACACCATATATTTT. Encoded protein: CASSLDGMGSGNTIYF.

This chain connects TRBV4-1 to TRBJ2-3, with no clear D. CDR1 and CDR2 from the germline V gene are MGHRA and YSYEKL. V shed 6 bases and J shed 2 bases, with 12 bases lying between them. The CDR3 has 14 amino acids. The CDR3 DNA is TGCGCCAGCAGGCGCCAGGCTATCACAGATACGCAGTATTTT. Its translation: CASRRQAITDTQYF.

This clone appeared once. The chain couples TRBV5-6 to TRBJ2-7; TRBD1 aligns across 8 bases. With V trimmed by 2 bases and J by 1 base, 2 bases remained unmatched. The CDR3 consists of 14 residues. CDR1 and CDR2 from the germline V gene are SGHDT and YYEEEE. CDR3 in amino acids: CASSFRDRSYEQYF. As DNA, the CDR3 is TGTGCCAGCAGCTTTAGGGACAGGTCCTACGAGCAGTACTTC.

This clone was observed once. For the CDR3, the DNA is TGTGCCAGCTCCCGATCCTTCTCCTACTACGAGCAGTACTTC. Translation gives CASSRSFSYYEQYF. This chain uses TRBV19 with TRBJ2-7; no clear D gene. V lost 9 bases to trimming and J lost 3 bases, with 18 bases between them. The germline V gene has CDR1 LNHDA and CDR2 SQIVND (reference sequence). The CDR3 consists of 14 residues.

The V and J genes are TRBV21-1 and TRBJ2-7; the D call of TRBD2 is as the table states it, not checked on the DNA. TRBV21-1 is termed a pseudogene. The CDR3 has 15 amino acids. CDR3 protein: CASSKVGSGKYEQYF. The CDR3 DNA is TGTGCCAGCAGCAAAGTCGGCAGCGGAAAATACGAGCAGTACTTC.

This clone was detected only once. The V call is TRBV9, the J call TRBJ1-2; 7 bases match TRBD1. V shed 3 bases and J 9 bases; nucleotides not matched to a gene: 11. Germline assignment: CDR1 SGDLS and CDR2 YYNGEE. The CDR3 spans 14 residues. This CDR3 reads CASSEGETGISYTF. The CDR3 nucleotides are TGTGCCAGCAGCGAGGGTGAGACAGGGATAAGCTACACCTTC.

The V and J genes are TRBV25-1 and TRBJ2-1; no definite D call. The CDR3 is made up of 16 amino acids. Per germline, CDR1 MGHDK and CDR2 SYGVNS. V lost 2 bases and J 4 bases, leaving 15 bases between the germline ends. CDR3 bases: TGTGCCAGCAGTGAACCCCTCCGAGAGCCTTACAATGAGCAGTTCTTC. It encodes CASSEPLREPYNEQFF.

In its sample, this clone was seen a few times. The chain combines TRBV7-2 with TRBJ1-4, with TRBD1 matching 9 bases. V shed 1 base, J shed 10 bases, and the junction held 7 bases outside the gene matches. The CDR3 has 15 amino acids. Germline V CDR1 and CDR2: SGHTA, FQGNSA. The CDR3 bases are TGTGCCAGCAGCTTAGTAGGGGGGACAGGGTTAAAACTGTTTTTT. Amino acid sequence: CASSLVGGTGLKLFF.

The chain recombines TRBV15 with TRBJ2-1; unclear D gene. This CDR3 has 14 amino acids. V lost 4 bases and J lost 5, with 12 bases in between. CDR1 and CDR2 (germline): LNHNV, YYDKDF (reference sequence). This CDR3 reads CATSNQIDNNEQFF. The CDR3 DNA sequence: TGTGCCACCAGCAACCAAATTGACAACAATGAGCAGTTCTTC.

The chain links TRBV6-6 to TRBJ1-5; a weak D match, TRBD1 (6 bases). This CDR3 has 14 amino acids. The germline gives CDR1 MNHNY, CDR2 SVGAGI (reference sequence). V gave up 10 bases and J gave up 2 bases, with 15 bases separating them. CDR3: CAISTGIRNQPQHF. CDR3 DNA sequence: TGTGCCATCAGCACAGGGATTCGCAATCAGCCCCAGCATTTT.

The rearrangement links TRBV5-4 to TRBJ1-2; TRBD1 matches 7 bases. The CDR3 covers 13 residues. CDR1 and CDR2 (germline): SGHNT, YYREEE (reference sequence). Trimming took 3 bases from V and 8 from J; bases not matched to a gene: 7. DNA of the CDR3: TGTGCCAGCAGCTGGGATACGACAGGGGGCTACACCTTC. Translation gives CASSWDTTGGYTF.

The CDR3 region has the DNA TGTGCCACCAGCAGAGATCGCGTGCGGGAAGCTTTCTTT. Its translation is CATSRDRVREAFF. The V and J genes are TRBV15 and TRBJ1-1; no reliable D call. Germline V lookup: CDR1 LNHNV, CDR2 YYDKDF (reference sequence). V was clipped by 0 bases and J by 8 bases, with 10 bases between them. The CDR3 length is 13 residues.

This clone was seen a handful of times. The chain has TRBV19 and TRBJ2-2; 8 bases agree with TRBD2. This CDR3 is built from 17 residues. J was trimmed by 5 bases and V by 0 bases; bases with no gene match: 8. The germline V gene has CDR1 LNHDA and CDR2 SQIVND (reference sequence). CDR3 protein: CASSIDPAGGGTGELFF. The CDR3 DNA follows: TGTGCCAGTAGTATAGATCCCGCCGGGGGGGGAACCGGGGAGCTGTTTTTT.

V is TRBV21-1 and J is TRBJ2-5; no DNA check was done on the table's D call, TRBD1. TRBV21-1 is tagged as a pseudogene. The CDR3 spans 15 residues. The CDR3 nucleotides read TGTGCCAGCAGCAAACGCCTCTCGCAGGGAGAGACCCAGTACTTC. This gives the protein CASSKRLSQGETQYF.

V is TRBV2 and J is TRBJ1-5, with 10 bases matching TRBD1. Trimming took 6 bases from V and 2 from J; bases not matched to a gene: 4. Germline CDR1 reads SNHLY; CDR2 reads FYNNEI. The CDR3 has 15 amino acids. CDR3 sequence: CASSAGTGGNQPQHF. Written as DNA, the CDR3 is TGTGCCAGCAGCGCCGGGACAGGGGGCAATCAGCCCCAGCATTTT.

The chain recombines TRBV7-6 with TRBJ2-1; D possibly uses TRBD1 or TRBD2 (5 bases each). The CDR3 contains 14 residues. Trimming shortened V by 2 bases and J by 7 bases, and 12 bases separated the two germline ends. Germline CDR1 is SGHVS and CDR2 is FNYEAQ. The DNA of the CDR3 is TGTGCCAGCAGCTTAAGGGGAGACGGAAATGAGCAGTTCTTC. Its protein is CASSLRGDGNEQFF.

This chain uses TRBV11-3 with TRBJ2-1; D is undetermined. Germline V gene sequence: CDR1 SGHNT, CDR2 YENEEA. The CDR3 loop spans 17 amino acids. Trimming left V 5 bases short and J 5 bases short, with 22 bases between. The CDR3 sequence is CASSAGSHQSYDNEQFF. The CDR3 DNA sequence: TGTGCCAGCAGCGCTGGGTCCCACCAGTCATACGACAATGAGCAGTTCTTC.

The J gene is TRBJ2-6, the V gene TRBV7-6; D ambiguous. The germline CDR1 and CDR2 sequences are SGHVS and FNYEAQ. Trimming stripped 1 base from V and 0 bases from J, with 7 bases between. CDR3 length: 16 amino acids. The CDR3 sequence: CASSLGGISGANVLTF. The CDR3 DNA is TGTGCCAGCAGCTTAGGGGGTATCTCTGGGGCCAACGTCCTGACTTTC.